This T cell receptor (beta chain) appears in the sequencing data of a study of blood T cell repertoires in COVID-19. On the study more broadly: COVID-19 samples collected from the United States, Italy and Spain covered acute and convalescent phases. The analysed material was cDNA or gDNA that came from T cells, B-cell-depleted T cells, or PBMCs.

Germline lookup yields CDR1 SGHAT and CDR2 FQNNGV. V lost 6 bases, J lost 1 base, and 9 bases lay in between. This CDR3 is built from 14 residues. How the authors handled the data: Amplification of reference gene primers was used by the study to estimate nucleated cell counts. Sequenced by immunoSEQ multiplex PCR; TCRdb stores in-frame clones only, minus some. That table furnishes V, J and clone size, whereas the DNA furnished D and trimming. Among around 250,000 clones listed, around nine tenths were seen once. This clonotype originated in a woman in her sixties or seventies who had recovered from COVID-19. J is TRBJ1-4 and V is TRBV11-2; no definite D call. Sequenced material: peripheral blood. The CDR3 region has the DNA TGTGCCAGCAGGAGAGAGGAAACTAATGAAAAACTGTTTTTT. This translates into CASRREETNEKLFF.